This is a list of T cell receptor beta chains from one sample in a study of cytomegalovirus exposure and HLA in healthy donors. TCRdb keeps only in-frame clones here, not all; method: immunoSEQ multiplex PCR. The sample includes 140,000 or so clones, roughly 70% of them seen just once. Sequencing input: PBMCs. The receptors shown here come from a man between 18 and 29 years old in good health and CMV-seropositive. Each CDR3 is given with its conserved first and last residue. Fields, in order: V gene, J gene, D gene, CDR3 DNA, CDR3 protein. A D gene is named only where the DNA matches it firmly.

>TRBV10-2|TRBJ1-1|.
TGCGCCAGCAGTGAGTCGATGAGAACTGAAGCTTTCTTT
CASSESMRTEAFF
>TRBV4-3|TRBJ2-7|.
TGCGCCAGCAGCCAAGTGGAAGGTACAGCAAGGGAGCAGTACTTC
CASSQVEGTAREQYF
>TRBV28|TRBJ1-5|.
TGTGCCAGCAGTTTATCTCAGGGGACCAATCAGCCCCAGCATTTT
CASSLSQGTNQPQHF
>TRBV5-1|TRBJ1-2|TRBD1
TGCGCCAGCAGCTTGGAGAACAGGGGGGAATGGGGCTACACCTTC
CASSLENRGEWGYTF
>TRBV28|TRBJ2-7|TRBD2
TGTGCCACCAGCCGTGAGGGACTAGCGGGATGGTACGAGCAGTACTTC
CATSREGLAGWYEQYF
>TRBV27|TRBJ2-7|.
TGTGCCAGCGGCCAAGGGGTCGGGTGGACCTACGAGCAGTACTTC
CASGQGVGWTYEQYF
>TRBV11-2|TRBJ2-3|.
TGTGCCAGCAGCTTGGACAACACAGATACGCAGTATTTT
CASSLDNTDTQYF
>TRBV28|TRBJ2-2|TRBD1
TGTGCCAGCAGTCGATACTTCGGACAGGGTTCGACCGGGGAGCTGTTTTTT
CASSRYFGQGSTGELFF
>TRBV18|TRBJ2-7|.
TGTGCCAGCTCATTGGAGGCAGCAACCTACGAGCAGTACTTC
CASSLEAATYEQYF
>TRBV6-1|TRBJ2-7|.
TGTGCCAGCAGAGGACGAGCGGAGAGCGAGCAGTACTTC
CASRGRAESEQYF
>TRBV4-3|TRBJ2-7|.
TGCGCCAGCAGCTCCTACAGGTTCTACGAGCAGTACTTC
CASSSYRFYEQYF